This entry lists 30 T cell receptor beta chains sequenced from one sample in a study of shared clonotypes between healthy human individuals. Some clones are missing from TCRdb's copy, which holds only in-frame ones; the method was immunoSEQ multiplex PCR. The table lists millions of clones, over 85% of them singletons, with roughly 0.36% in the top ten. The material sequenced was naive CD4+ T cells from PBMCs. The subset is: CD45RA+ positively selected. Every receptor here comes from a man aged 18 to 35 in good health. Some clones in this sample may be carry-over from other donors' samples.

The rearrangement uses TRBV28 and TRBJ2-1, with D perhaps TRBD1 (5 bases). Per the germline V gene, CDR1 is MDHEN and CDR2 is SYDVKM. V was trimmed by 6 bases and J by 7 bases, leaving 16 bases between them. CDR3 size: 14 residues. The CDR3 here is CASSDPGNRNEQFF. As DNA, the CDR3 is TGTGCCAGCAGCGACCCAGGGAATCGGAATGAGCAGTTCTTC.

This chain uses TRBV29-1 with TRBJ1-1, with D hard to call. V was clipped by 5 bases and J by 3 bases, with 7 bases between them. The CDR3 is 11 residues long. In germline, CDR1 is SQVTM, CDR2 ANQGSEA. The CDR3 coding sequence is TGCAGCGTTCAGCTGGACACTGAAGCTTTCTTT. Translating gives CSVQLDTEAFF.

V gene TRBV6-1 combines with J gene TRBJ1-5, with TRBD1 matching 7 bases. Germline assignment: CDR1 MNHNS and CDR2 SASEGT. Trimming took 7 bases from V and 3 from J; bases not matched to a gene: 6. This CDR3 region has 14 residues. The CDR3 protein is CASMKGQYNQPQHF. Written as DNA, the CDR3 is TGTGCCAGCATGAAGGGACAGTACAATCAGCCCCAGCATTTT.

CDR3 sequence: CASSFRGNEKLFF. CDR3 nucleotides: TGTGCCAGCAGTTTCCGCGGGAATGAAAAACTGTTTTTT. The chain uses TRBV27 and TRBJ1-4; D gene ambiguous. Trimming stripped 3 bases from V and 5 bases from J, with 7 bases between. The CDR3 is made up of 13 amino acids. The germline V gene encodes CDR1 MNHEY and CDR2 SMNVEV (reference sequence).

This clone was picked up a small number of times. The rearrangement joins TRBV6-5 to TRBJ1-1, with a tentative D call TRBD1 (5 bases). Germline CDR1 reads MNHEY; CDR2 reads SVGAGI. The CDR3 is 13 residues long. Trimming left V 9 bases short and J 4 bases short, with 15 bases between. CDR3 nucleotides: TGTGCCAGTATAAGAACGGGGACCACTGAAGCTTTCTTT. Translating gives CASIRTGTTEAFF.

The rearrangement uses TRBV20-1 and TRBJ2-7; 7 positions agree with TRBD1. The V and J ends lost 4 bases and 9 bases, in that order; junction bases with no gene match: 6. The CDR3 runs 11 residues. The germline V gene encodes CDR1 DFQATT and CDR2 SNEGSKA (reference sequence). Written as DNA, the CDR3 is TGCAGTGCTACAGACAGGGAGAGGCAGTACTTC. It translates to CSATDRERQYF.

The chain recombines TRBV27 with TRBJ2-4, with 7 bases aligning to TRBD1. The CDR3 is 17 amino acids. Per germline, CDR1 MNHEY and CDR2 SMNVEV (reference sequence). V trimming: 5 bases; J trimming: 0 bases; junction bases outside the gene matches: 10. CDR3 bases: TGTGCCAGCAGTCCCCAGACAGGGTTGCTAGCCAAAAACATTCAGTACTTC. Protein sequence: CASSPQTGLLAKNIQYF.

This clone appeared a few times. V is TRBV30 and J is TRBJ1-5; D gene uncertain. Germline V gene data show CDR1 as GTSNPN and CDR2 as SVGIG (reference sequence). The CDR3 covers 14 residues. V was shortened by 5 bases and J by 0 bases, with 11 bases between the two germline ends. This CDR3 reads CAWQPTDSNQPQHF. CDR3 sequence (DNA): TGTGCCTGGCAACCAACGGATAGCAATCAGCCCCAGCATTTT.

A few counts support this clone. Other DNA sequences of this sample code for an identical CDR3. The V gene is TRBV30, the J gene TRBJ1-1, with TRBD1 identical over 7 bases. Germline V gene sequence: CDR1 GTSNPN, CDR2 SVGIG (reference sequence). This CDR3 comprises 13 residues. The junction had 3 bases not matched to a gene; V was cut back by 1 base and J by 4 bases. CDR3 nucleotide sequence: TGTGCCTGGAGTGAAAACAGGGGCACTGAAGCTTTCTTT. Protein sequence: CAWSENRGTEAFF. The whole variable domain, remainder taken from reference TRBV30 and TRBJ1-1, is SQTIHQWPATLVQPVGSPLSLECTVEGTSNPNLYWYRQAAGRGLQLLFYSVGIGQISSEVPQNLSASRPQDRQFILSSKKLLLSDSGFYLCAWSENRGTEAFFGQGTRLTVV.

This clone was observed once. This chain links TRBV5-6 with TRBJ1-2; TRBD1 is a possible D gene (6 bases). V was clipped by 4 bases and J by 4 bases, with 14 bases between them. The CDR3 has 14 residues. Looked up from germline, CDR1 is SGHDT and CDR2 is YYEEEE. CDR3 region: CASSPRTVGYGYTF. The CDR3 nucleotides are TGTGCCAGCAGCCCGCGGACAGTGGGCTATGGCTACACCTTC.

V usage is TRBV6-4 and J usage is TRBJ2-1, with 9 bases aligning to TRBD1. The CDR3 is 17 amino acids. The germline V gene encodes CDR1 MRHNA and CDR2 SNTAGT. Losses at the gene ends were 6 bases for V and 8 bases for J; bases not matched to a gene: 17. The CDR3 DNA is TGTGCCAGCAGCATCAGGAGGGCCGGGACAGGGATTGATGAGCAGTTCTTC. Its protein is CASSIRRAGTGIDEQFF.

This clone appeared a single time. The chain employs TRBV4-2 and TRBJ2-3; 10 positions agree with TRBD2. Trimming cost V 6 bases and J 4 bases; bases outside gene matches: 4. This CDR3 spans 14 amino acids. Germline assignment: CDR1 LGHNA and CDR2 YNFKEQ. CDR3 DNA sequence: TGTGCCAGCAGATCCGGACTAGCGGCAGATACGCAGTATTTT. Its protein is CASRSGLAADTQYF.

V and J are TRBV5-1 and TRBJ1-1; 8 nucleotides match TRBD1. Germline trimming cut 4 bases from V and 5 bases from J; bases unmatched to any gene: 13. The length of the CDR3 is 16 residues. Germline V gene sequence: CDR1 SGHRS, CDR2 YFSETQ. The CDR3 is CASSPEPRTGWTEAFF. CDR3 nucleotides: TGCGCCAGCAGCCCTGAGCCCCGGACAGGGTGGACTGAAGCTTTCTTT.

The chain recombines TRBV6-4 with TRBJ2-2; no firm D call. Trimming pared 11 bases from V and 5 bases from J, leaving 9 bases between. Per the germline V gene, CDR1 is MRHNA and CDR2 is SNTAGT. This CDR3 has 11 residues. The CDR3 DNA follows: TGTGCCCCCTCCATTACCGGGGAGCTGTTTTTT. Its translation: CAPSITGELFF.

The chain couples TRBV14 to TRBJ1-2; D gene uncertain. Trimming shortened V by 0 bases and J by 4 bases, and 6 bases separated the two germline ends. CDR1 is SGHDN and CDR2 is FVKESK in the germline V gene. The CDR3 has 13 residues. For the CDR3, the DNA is TGTGCCAGCAGCCAAGATGAGTTCTATGGCTACACCTTC. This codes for CASSQDEFYGYTF. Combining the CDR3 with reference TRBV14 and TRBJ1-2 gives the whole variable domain EAGVTQFPSHSVIEKGQTVTLRCDPISGHDNLYWYRRVMGKEIKFLLHFVKESKQDESGMPNNRFLAERTGGTYSTLKVQPAELEDSGVYFCASSQDEFYGYTFGSGTRLTVV.

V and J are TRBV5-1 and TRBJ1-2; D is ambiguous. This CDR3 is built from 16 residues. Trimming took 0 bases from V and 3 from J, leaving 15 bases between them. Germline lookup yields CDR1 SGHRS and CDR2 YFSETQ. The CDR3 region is CASSLVGGQYDYGYTF. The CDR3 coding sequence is TGCGCCAGCAGCTTGGTAGGCGGCCAGTACGACTATGGCTACACCTTC.

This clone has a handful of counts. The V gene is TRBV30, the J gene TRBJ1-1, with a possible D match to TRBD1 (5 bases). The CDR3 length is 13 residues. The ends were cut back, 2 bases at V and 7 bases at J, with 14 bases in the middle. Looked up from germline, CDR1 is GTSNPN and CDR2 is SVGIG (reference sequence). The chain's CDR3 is CAWSSQWGVEAFF. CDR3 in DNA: TGTGCCTGGAGTTCTCAGTGGGGGGTTGAAGCTTTCTTT.

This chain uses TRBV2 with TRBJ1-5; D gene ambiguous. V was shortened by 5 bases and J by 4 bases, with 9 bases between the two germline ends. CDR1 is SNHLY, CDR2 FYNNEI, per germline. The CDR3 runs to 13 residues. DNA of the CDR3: TGTGCCAGCAGTCCGACCGCGAATCAGCCCCAGCATTTT. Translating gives CASSPTANQPQHF.

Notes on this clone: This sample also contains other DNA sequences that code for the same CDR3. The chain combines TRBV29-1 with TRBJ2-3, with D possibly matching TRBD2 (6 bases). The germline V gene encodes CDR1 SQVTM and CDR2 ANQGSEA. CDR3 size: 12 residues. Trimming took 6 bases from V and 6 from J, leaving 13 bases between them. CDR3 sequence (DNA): TGCAGCGTCCTACTAGCAGCGGATACGCAGTATTTT. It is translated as CSVLLAADTQYF.

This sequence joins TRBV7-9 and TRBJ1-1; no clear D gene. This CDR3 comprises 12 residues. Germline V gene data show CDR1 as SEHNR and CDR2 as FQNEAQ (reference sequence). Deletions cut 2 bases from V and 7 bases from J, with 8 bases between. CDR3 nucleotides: TGTGCCAGCAGCTTACGGGATCATGAAGCTTTCTTT. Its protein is CASSLRDHEAFF.

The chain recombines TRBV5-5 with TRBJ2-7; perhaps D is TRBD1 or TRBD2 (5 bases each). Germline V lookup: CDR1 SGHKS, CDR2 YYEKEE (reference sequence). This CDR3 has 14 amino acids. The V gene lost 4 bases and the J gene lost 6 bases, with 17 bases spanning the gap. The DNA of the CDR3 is TGTGCCAGCAGCCCGGGACCCCAGTTAGCCGAGCAGTACTTC. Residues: CASSPGPQLAEQYF. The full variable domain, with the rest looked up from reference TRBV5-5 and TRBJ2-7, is DAGVTQSPTHLIKTRGQQVTLRCSPISGHKSVSWYQQVLGQGPQFIFQYYEKEERGRGNFPDRFSARQFPNYSSELNVNALLLGDSALYLCASSPGPQLAEQYFGPGTRLTVT.

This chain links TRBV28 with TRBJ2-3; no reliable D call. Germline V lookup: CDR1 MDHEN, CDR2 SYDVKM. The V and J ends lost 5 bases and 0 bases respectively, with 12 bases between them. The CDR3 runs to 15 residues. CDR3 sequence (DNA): TGTGCCAGCAGTCCGCCTACAGTTAGCACAGATACGCAGTATTTT. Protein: CASSPPTVSTDTQYF.

As DNA, the CDR3 is TGTGCTAGTGCTAAGGACAGGGCTGGGGCGGGCGACGAGCAGTACTTC. This translates into CASAKDRAGAGDEQYF. The V and J genes are TRBV12-5 and TRBJ2-7; 8 bases are shared with TRBD1. Germline V gene lookup returns CDR1 LGHNT and CDR2 FRNRAP. The CDR3 extends over 16 amino acids. Unmatched junction bases numbered 16, after V lost 7 bases and J lost 5 bases.

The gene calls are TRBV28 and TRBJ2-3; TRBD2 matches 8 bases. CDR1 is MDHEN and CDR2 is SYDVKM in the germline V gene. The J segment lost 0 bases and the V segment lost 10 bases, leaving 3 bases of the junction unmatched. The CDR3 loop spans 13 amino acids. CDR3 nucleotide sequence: TGTGCCACCGCTAGCGGGAGCACAGATACGCAGTATTTT. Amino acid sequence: CATASGSTDTQYF. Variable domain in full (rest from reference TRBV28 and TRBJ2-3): DVKVTQSSRYLVKRTGEKVFLECVQDMDHENMFWYRQDPGLGLRLIYFSYDVKMKEKGDIPEGYSVSREKKERFSLILESASTNQTSMYLCATASGSTDTQYFGPGTRLTVL.

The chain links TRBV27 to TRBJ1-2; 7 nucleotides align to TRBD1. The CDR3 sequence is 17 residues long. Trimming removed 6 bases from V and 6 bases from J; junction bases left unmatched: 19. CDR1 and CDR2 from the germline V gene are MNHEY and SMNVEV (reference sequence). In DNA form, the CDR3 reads TGTGCCAGCAGGAATACCGGGACAGCGCTCCTCAGGGATGGCTACACCTTC. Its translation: CASRNTGTALLRDGYTF.

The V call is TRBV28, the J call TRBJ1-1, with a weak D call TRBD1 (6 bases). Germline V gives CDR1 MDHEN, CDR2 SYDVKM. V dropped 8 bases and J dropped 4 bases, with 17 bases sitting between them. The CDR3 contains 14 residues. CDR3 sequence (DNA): TGTGCCAGCCAAAAGGCCGGGGGGGCCACTGAAGCTTTCTTT. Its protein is CASQKAGGATEAFF.

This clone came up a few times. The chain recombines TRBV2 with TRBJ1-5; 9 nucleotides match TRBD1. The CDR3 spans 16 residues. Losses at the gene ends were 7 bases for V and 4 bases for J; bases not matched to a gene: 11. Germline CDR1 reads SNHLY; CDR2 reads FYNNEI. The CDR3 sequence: CASTSSSTGGNQPQHF. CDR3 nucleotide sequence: TGTGCCAGCACGAGTTCTTCGACAGGGGGAAATCAGCCCCAGCATTTT.

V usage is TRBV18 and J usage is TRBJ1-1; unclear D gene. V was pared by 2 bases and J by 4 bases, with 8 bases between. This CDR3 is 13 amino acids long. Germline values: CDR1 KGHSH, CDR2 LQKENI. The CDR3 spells CASSPTDGTEAFF. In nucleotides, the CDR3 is TGTGCCAGCTCACCAACAGATGGCACTGAAGCTTTCTTT.

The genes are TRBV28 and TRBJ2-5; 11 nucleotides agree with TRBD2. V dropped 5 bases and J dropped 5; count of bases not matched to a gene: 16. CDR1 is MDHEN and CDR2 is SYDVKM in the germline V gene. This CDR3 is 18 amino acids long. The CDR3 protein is CASSGPGLADPTGETQYF. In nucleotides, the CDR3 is TGTGCCAGCAGTGGTCCGGGACTAGCGGACCCCACTGGGGAGACCCAGTACTTC.

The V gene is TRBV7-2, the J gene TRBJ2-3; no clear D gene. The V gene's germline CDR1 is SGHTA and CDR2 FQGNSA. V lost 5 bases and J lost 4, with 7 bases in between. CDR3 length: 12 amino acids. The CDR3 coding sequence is TGTGCCAGCAGCCGCAGATCAGATACGCAGTATTTT. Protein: CASSRRSDTQYF. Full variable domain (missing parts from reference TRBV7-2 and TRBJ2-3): GAGVSQSPSNKVTEKGKDVELRCDPISGHTALYWYRQSLGQGLEFLIYFQGNSAPDKSGLPSDRFSAERTGGSVSTLTIQRTQQEDSAVYLCASSRRSDTQYFGPGTRLTVL.